This paragraph covers one T cell receptor (beta chain) sequence. Profiling relied on immunoSEQ multiplex PCR, and the TCRdb table lists in-frame clones only, not all of them. The sample has hundreds of thousands of clones; more than 75% are singletons. V lost 7 bases and J lost 5, with 12 bases in between. CDR3 length: 13 amino acids. From germline, CDR1 is SGHVS and CDR2 FQNEAQ. The sample belongs to a study of shared T cell receptors in the human thymus. These data also featured in a second study, about human thymus T cells.

The sample taken for sequencing was thymocytes. The genes are TRBV7-8 and TRBJ2-1; D is uncertain. This clonotype originated in a boy younger than two with a congenital heart defect. Written as DNA, the CDR3 is TGTGCCAGCATTGAGGATCGAGACAATGAGCAGTTCTTC. Encoded protein: CASIEDRDNEQFF.